This T cell receptor beta chain was identified in a study of radiation and T cells in renal cell carcinoma. Findings and limits, study-wide: Sampling covered only 0.95 to 1 g of each tumor.

V lost 4 bases and J 6 bases, leaving 18 bases between the germline ends. The CDR3 totals 15 residues. In germline, CDR1 is MNHEY, CDR2 SMNVEV (reference sequence). Measured with immunoSEQ multiplex PCR; TCRdb has only the in-frame clones, and not every one. The table includes roughly 18,000 clones, approximately 59% detected once. The sample holds a few counts of this clone. As yet, its antigen is unknown. Treatment indicated: treatment-naive control, cytoreductive nephrectomy. The sequence was collected from a middle-aged man with renal cell carcinoma. The chain carries TRBV27 and TRBJ1-1, with D possibly TRBD1 on 6 matching bases. The input for sequencing was tumor tissue, taken from a patient whose treatment was nephrectomy without radiotherapy. In DNA, the CDR3 is TGTGCCAGCAGTTCCACACTTCGGGACATTCCTGAAGCTTTCTTT. Residues: CASSSTLRDIPEAFF.